The 13 T cell receptor beta chains below come from one sample, sequenced in a study of identical twins. TCRdb re-called the 5' RACE reads through MiXCR, storing one row per CDR3 protein. Counted here are some 230,000 distinct CDR3 sequences, roughly 7.1% occurring once; the ten biggest clones make up approximately 14%. These data also featured in a second study, about T cells expressing NK-cell markers.

Material: CD8+ T cells sorted from blood. Receptor source: a woman between 18 and 30 years old in good health.

This clonotype turned up a few times. The junction differs from germline at one of its ends, possibly a read error. This sequence joins TRBV5-1 and TRBJ2-5, with unresolved D. Germline lookup yields CDR1 SGHRS and CDR2 YFSETQ. The CDR3 sequence is 11 residues long. CDR3 nucleotides: TGCGCCAGCAGCTTGGGGGCCACCTCTTTATTC. Amino acids: CASSLGATSLF.

This clonotype has a handful of counts. The rearrangement links TRBV11-2 to TRBJ2-3; D is unclear. The V gene's germline CDR1 is SGHAT and CDR2 FQNNGV. The CDR3 is 15 residues long. The V end was cut by 3 bases, the J end by 7 bases, with 17 bases between. The DNA for the CDR3 is TGTGCCAGCAGCTTGGGAACGGGTTCCCCTAATACGCAGTATTTT. This sequence encodes CASSLGTGSPNTQYF.

The rearrangement links TRBV6-4 to TRBJ2-3; 9 bases match TRBD2. CDR1 is MRHNA and CDR2 is SNTAGT in the germline V gene. The length of the CDR3 is 15 residues. Trimming took 2 bases from V and 5 from J; bases not matched to a gene: 5. CDR3 sequence reads: CASSDVAGEGDTQYF. DNA for the CDR3: TGTGCCAGCAGTGACGTAGCGGGAGAGGGAGATACGCAGTATTTT.

This clonotype was recorded at least ten times. The chain links TRBV12-3 or TRBV12-4 to TRBJ1-1; D unresolved. With 6 bases removed from V and 0 bases from J, the gap between germline ends came to 5 bases. CDR3 length equals 12 residues. The CDR3 DNA reads TGTGCCAGCAGCCTCATGAACACTGAAGCTTTCTTT. This codes for CASSLMNTEAFF.

This clonotype has only a few counts. This rearrangement joins TRBV9 to TRBJ1-2; the D gene is possibly TRBD1 (6 bases). V lost 3 bases and J lost 6, with 18 bases in between. The V gene's germline CDR1 is SGDLS and CDR2 YYNGEE. The CDR3 runs to 15 residues. The CDR3 is CASSDVGQGRDGYTF. CDR3 DNA sequence: TGTGCCAGCAGCGACGTTGGGCAGGGGAGGGATGGCTACACCTTC.

This clonotype was recorded a few times. This sequence joins TRBV7-6 and TRBJ2-7, with D maybe TRBD1 (5 bases). The CDR3 extends over 14 amino acids. In germline, CDR1 is SGHVS, CDR2 FNYEAQ. With 2 bases removed from V and 3 bases from J, the gap between germline ends came to 11 bases. CDR3 sequence (DNA): TGTGCCAGCAGCTTAAAGGACAACCTCTACGAGCAGTACTTC. It encodes CASSLKDNLYEQYF.

J is TRBJ1-4 and V is TRBV25-1; D remains ambiguous. The V and J ends lost 4 bases and 5 bases respectively, with 14 bases between them. The CDR3 extends over 15 amino acids. CDR1 is MGHDK, CDR2 SYGVNS, per germline. The CDR3 DNA sequence: TGTGCCAGCAGTGGTAGACTCGGAACAAATGAAAAACTGTTTTTT. It codes for CASSGRLGTNEKLFF.

This sequence joins TRBV13 and TRBJ2-3; perhaps TRBD2 as D (6 bases). V lost 1 base to trimming and J lost 1 base, with 15 bases between them. The CDR3 sequence is 17 residues long. The germline V gene has CDR1 PRHDT and CDR2 FYEKMQ (reference sequence). The CDR3 loop is CASSLALEGYGTDTQYF. The CDR3, as DNA: TGTGCCAGCAGCTTAGCGTTGGAGGGTTATGGCACAGATACGCAGTATTTT.

CDR3 nucleotides: TGTGCCAGCTGGGACACCCCCCCACCCCAGCATTTT. It specifies CASWDTPPPQHF. This chain uses TRBV6-1 with TRBJ1-5, with a possible D match to TRBD1 (6 bases). Germline values: CDR1 MNHNS, CDR2 SASEGT. V was shortened by 8 bases and J by 10 bases, with 15 bases between the two germline ends. The CDR3 is 12 residues long.

This clonotype showed up just a few times. This sequence joins TRBV12-3 or TRBV12-4 and TRBJ1-2, with 9 bases that match TRBD1. This CDR3 is built from 15 residues. Trimming at V came to 5 bases and at J to 1 base, leaving 5 bases not matched to a gene. This CDR3 reads CASSVDRGYNYGYTF. The CDR3 nucleotides are TGTGCCAGCAGTGTCGACAGGGGGTATAACTATGGCTACACCTTC.

The V call is TRBV4-3, the J call TRBJ1-1; no definite D call. The CDR3 sequence is 15 residues long. Germline CDR1 and CDR2: LGHNA and YSLEER. Trimming shortened V by 3 bases and J by 4 bases, and 15 bases separated the two germline ends. The CDR3 region has the DNA TGCGCCAGCAGCCACGCGACACGGGGTCGCACTGAAGCTTTCTTT. Amino acids: CASSHATRGRTEAFF.

This clonotype was observed a handful of times. The chain links TRBV2 to TRBJ1-6; D gene ambiguous. This CDR3 is 15 amino acids long. The V gene's germline CDR1 is SNHLY and CDR2 FYNNEI. V lost 3 bases to trimming and J lost 5 bases, with 11 bases between them. DNA of the CDR3: TGTGCCAGCAGTGAGGGCACAGAAAATAATTCACCCCTCCACTTT. As protein: CASSEGTENNSPLHF.

CDR3 in amino acids: CASSLGDVEQYF. The CDR3 region has the DNA TGTGCCAGCAGCTTAGGGGACGTCGAGCAGTACTTC. The chain joins TRBV7-8 to TRBJ2-7; either TRBD1 or TRBD2 may fit D (5 bases each). This CDR3 comprises 12 residues. Germline V lookup: CDR1 SGHVS, CDR2 FQNEAQ. V dropped 1 base and J dropped 6 bases, with 7 bases sitting between them.